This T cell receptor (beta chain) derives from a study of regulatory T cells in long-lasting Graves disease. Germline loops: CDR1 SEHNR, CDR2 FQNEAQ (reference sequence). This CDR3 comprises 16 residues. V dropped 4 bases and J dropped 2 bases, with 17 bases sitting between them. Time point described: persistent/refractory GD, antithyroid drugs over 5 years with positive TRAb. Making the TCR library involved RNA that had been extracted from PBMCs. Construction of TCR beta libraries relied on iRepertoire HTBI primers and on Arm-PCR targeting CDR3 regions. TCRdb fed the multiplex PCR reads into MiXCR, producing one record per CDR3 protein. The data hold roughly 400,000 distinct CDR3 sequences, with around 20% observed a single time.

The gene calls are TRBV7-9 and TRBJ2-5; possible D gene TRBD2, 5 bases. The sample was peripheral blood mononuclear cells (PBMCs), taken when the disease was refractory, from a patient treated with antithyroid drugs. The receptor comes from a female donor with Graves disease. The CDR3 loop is CASSSSRTHTQETQYF. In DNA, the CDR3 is TGTGCCAGCAGCTCATCCAGGACTCACACTCAAGAGACCCAGTACTTC.